This entry lists 18 T cell receptor beta chains sequenced from one sample in a study of post-analysis software for immune sequencing data. cDNA libraries of TCR beta carried unique molecular identifiers. In TCRdb, the PCR reads were re-called with MiXCR into one record per CDR3 protein. The sample shows approximately 460,000 distinct CDR3 sequences, roughly 45% of them seen only once. Study-level results: About 5 TRBV segments appeared more often in patients than in controls, and TRBV5-6, TRBV5-1 and TRBV20-1 were among these.

These receptors' antigens are unknown. The sample taken for sequencing was blood. These receptors were obtained from a girl between 5 and 17 years old with multiple sclerosis.

V is TRBV7-9 and J is TRBJ1-1; D unresolved. The germline V gene encodes CDR1 SEHNR and CDR2 FQNEAQ (reference sequence). The CDR3 consists of 12 residues. V lost 5 bases, J lost 4 bases, and 8 bases lay in between. The CDR3 DNA reads TGTGCCAGCAGCAGCGAGGGCACTGAAGCTTTCTTT. Residues: CASSSEGTEAFF.

The V and J genes are TRBV7-2 and TRBJ2-7; weak D call: TRBD1 (6 bases). CDR1 SGHTA and CDR2 FQGNSA come from the germline V gene. Trimming took off 4 bases at V and 3 bases at J, with 16 bases between the two ends. There are 15 residues in the CDR3. CDR3 residues: CASSSRSQGYYEQYF. In DNA, the CDR3 is TGTGCCAGCAGCTCAAGGTCACAGGGCTACTACGAGCAGTACTTC. The full variable domain, rest sourced from reference TRBV7-2 and TRBJ2-7, is GAGVSQSPSNKVTEKGKDVELRCDPISGHTALYWYRQSLGQGLEFLIYFQGNSAPDKSGLPSDRFSAERTGGSVSTLTIQRTQQEDSAVYLCASSSRSQGYYEQYFGPGTRLTVT.

This clonotype was recorded once. One end of the junction fails to match germline, which may point to a read error. The chain combines TRBV5-1 with TRBJ2-5; 9 nucleotides match TRBD2. Germline assignment: CDR1 SGHRS and CDR2 YFSETQ. The CDR3 runs to 16 residues. CDR3 loop: CASSRAGLAYQEAQYF. In nucleotides, the CDR3 is TGCGCCAGCAGCAGAGCGGGACTAGCATACCAAGAGGCCCAGTACTTC.

Note on this clonotype: One junction end does not reproduce the germline sequence, and a read error may be involved. The chain couples TRBV7-8 to TRBJ2-3, with unresolved D. The CDR3 is made up of 17 amino acids. Germline V gives CDR1 SGHVS, CDR2 FQNEAQ. For the CDR3, the DNA is TGCGCCAGCAGCTTACCTCGATGGGATGGGGGCACAGATACGCAGTATTTT. Amino acids: CASSLPRWDGGTDTQYF.

The chain uses TRBV7-6 and TRBJ1-5; D uncertain. The germline V and J ends were trimmed by 1 base and 4 bases, with 8 bases remaining between them. The CDR3 is 14 amino acids. CDR1 SGHVS and CDR2 FNYEAQ come from the germline V gene. Written as DNA, the CDR3 is TGTGCCAGCAGCTTAGAAGGCCAAAATCAGCCCCAGCATTTT. Its protein is CASSLEGQNQPQHF.

J is TRBJ2-5 and V is TRBV11-3; D ambiguous. Germline V CDR1 and CDR2: SGHNT, YENEEA. This CDR3 contains 12 residues. Trimming cost V 5 bases and J 11 bases, with 15 bases left between them. The CDR3 bases are TGTGCCAGCAGCATCCTAAACAATGAGCAGTACTTC. Translation: CASSILNNEQYF.

The V call is TRBV7-6, the J call TRBJ2-5; possible D gene TRBD1, 5 bases. Deletions cut 5 bases from V and 6 bases from J, with 13 bases between. Germline-derived CDR1 and CDR2 are SGHVS and FNYEAQ. The CDR3 covers 13 residues. CDR3 nucleotides: TGTGCCAGCAGCCAGGGCCAAGATAAGACCCAGTACTTC. Translating it yields CASSQGQDKTQYF. Variable domain in full (rest from reference TRBV7-6 and TRBJ2-5): GAGVSQSPRYKVTKRGQDVALRCDPISGHVSLYWYRQALGQGPEFLTYFNYEAQQDKSGLPNDRFSAERPEGSISTLTIQRTEQRDSAMYRCASSQGQDKTQYFGPGTRLLVL.

The V and J genes are TRBV9 and TRBJ2-7, with 9 bases lining up with TRBD1. CDR1 is SGDLS, CDR2 YYNGEE, per germline. The CDR3 is made up of 15 amino acids. The V segment lost 0 bases and the J segment 3 bases; nucleotides outside the gene matches: 4. The CDR3 coding sequence is TGTGCCAGCAGCGTAGGGGGACAGGGCATCTACGAGCAGTACTTC. Its protein is CASSVGGQGIYEQYF.

The chain couples TRBV28 to TRBJ1-1; D remains ambiguous. Germline values: CDR1 MDHEN, CDR2 SYDVKM. Trimming pared 4 bases from V and 4 bases from J, leaving 16 bases between. This CDR3 region has 15 residues. This CDR3 is CASSSYTPQITEAFF. The CDR3 bases are TGTGCCAGCAGTTCGTACACCCCCCAGATCACTGAAGCTTTCTTT.

The V and J genes are TRBV7-2 and TRBJ1-4; TRBD1 is a possible D gene (5 bases). The CDR3 has 13 residues. The germline V gene has CDR1 SGHTA and CDR2 FQGNSA. V gave up 5 bases and J gave up 6 bases, with 10 bases separating them. CDR3 coding DNA: TGTGCCAGCAGCCGCGGGGGTGATGAAAAACTGTTTTTT. Amino acids: CASSRGGDEKLFF. Drawing the rest from reference TRBV7-2 and TRBJ1-4, the complete variable domain is GAGVSQSPSNKVTEKGKDVELRCDPISGHTALYWYRQSLGQGLEFLIYFQGNSAPDKSGLPSDRFSAERTGGSVSTLTIQRTQQEDSAVYLCASSRGGDEKLFFGSGTQLSVL.

The chain couples TRBV20-1 to TRBJ1-1; D perhaps matches TRBD1 (5 bases). The V gene lost 3 bases and the J gene lost 1 base, with 9 bases spanning the gap. CDR1 DFQATT and CDR2 SNEGSKA come from the germline V gene (reference sequence). This CDR3 region has 13 residues. CDR3 sequence (DNA): TGCAGTGCTAGCGGCGGGGGGAACACTGAAGCTTTCTTT. Translating it yields CSASGGGNTEAFF.

The chain couples TRBV20-1 to TRBJ2-3, with 8 bases lining up with TRBD2. The J segment lost 4 bases and the V segment lost 6 bases, leaving 9 bases of the junction unmatched. The germline V gene encodes CDR1 DFQATT and CDR2 SNEGSKA (reference sequence). The CDR3 length is 14 residues. The CDR3 sequence is CSAPGLGLADTQYF. The CDR3 nucleotides read TGCAGTGCCCCGGGACTAGGTCTCGCAGATACGCAGTATTTT.

The V call is TRBV11-2, the J call TRBJ2-1; D may be TRBD1 (6 bases). Germline loops: CDR1 SGHAT, CDR2 FQNNGV. The length of the CDR3 is 12 residues. V was pared by 5 bases and J by 7 bases, with 9 bases between. In nucleotides, the CDR3 is TGTGCCAGCAGCGACGACAGGAATGAGCAGTTCTTC. It is translated as CASSDDRNEQFF.

This clonotype was recorded once. The V and J genes are TRBV5-1 and TRBJ2-5, with D maybe TRBD1 (5 bases). The J call may be mistaken, given a closer DNA end match to TRBJ2-7. The CDR3 is 14 amino acids. Germline V gives CDR1 SGHRS, CDR2 YFSETQ. CDR3 sequence reads: CASGHQAGDREQYF. As DNA, the CDR3 is TGCGCCAGCGGACACCAGGCAGGCGACCGCGAGCAGTACTTC.

The rearrangement uses TRBV20-1 and TRBJ1-2; TRBD1 aligns across 12 bases. CDR3 size: 15 residues. The germline V gene has CDR1 DFQATT and CDR2 SNEGSKA (reference sequence). J was trimmed by 6 bases and V by 7 bases; bases with no gene match: 12. CDR3 protein: CSVDLTGTGGNGYTF. DNA for the CDR3: TGCAGTGTCGATTTGACCGGGACAGGGGGCAATGGCTACACCTTC.

J is TRBJ1-1 and V is TRBV28, with a possible D match to TRBD1 (6 bases). This CDR3 region has 14 residues. Trimming shortened V by 3 bases and J by 1 base, and 9 bases separated the two germline ends. The germline CDR1 and CDR2 sequences are MDHEN and SYDVKM. This CDR3 is CASSFAGANTEAFF. CDR3 nucleotide sequence: TGTGCCAGCAGTTTCGCGGGGGCGAACACTGAAGCTTTCTTT.

The V call is TRBV24-1, the J call TRBJ2-1; no clear D gene. The CDR3 has 13 amino acids. The V and J ends lost 0 bases and 5 bases respectively, with 4 bases between them. CDR1 is KGHDR and CDR2 is SFDVKD in the germline V gene. The CDR3 is CATSDLADNEQFF. CDR3 DNA sequence: TGTGCCACCAGTGATTTGGCGGACAATGAGCAGTTCTTC.

V and J are TRBV7-2 and TRBJ2-2; D remains unclear. V lost 10 bases and J 5 bases, leaving 17 bases between the germline ends. The germline V gene encodes CDR1 SGHTA and CDR2 FQGNSA. This CDR3 region has 14 residues. The CDR3 nucleotides read TGTGCCACCCAGAGGACCCCAGAAACCGGGGAGCTGTTTTTT. It translates to CATQRTPETGELFF.